One and the same sample provided the 18 T cell receptor beta chains below, sequenced in a study of beta chain features in type 1 diabetes. The study's findings and limits: In every one of the four CD4+ subsets, TCRB CDR3s were moderately but significantly shorter in Type 1 diabetes patients.

Their target antigens are unknown. The authors reverse transcribed all of the isolated RNA, so sequencing captured expressed TCRB transcripts. Clones were sequenced by immunoSEQ multiplex PCR, and TCRdb holds only the in-frame ones, with some missing. The data show approximately 600,000 clones, around 12% seen once. The sequencing input was naive CD4+ T cells from blood. These receptors all come from a man aged 25 to 40 with type 1 diabetes.

The rearrangement links TRBV30 to TRBJ2-5; unclear D gene. TRBJ2-7 matches the DNA end more closely, so the J call is doubtful. Germline V gene lookup returns CDR1 GTSNPN and CDR2 SVGIG (reference sequence). The CDR3 length is 11 residues. In DNA, the CDR3 is TGTGCCTGGAGTACATCCTACGAGCAGTACTTC. Translating gives CAWSTSYEQYF.

This clone was detected only a few times. The chain carries TRBV4-2 and TRBJ1-4, with unresolved D. The CDR3 has 16 residues. From germline, CDR1 is LGHNA and CDR2 YNFKEQ. The V end was cut by 4 bases, the J end by 2 bases, with 14 bases between. CDR3: CASSPAIGRTNEKLFF. DNA of the CDR3: TGTGCCAGCAGCCCAGCGATCGGGAGGACTAATGAAAAACTGTTTTTT.

There are a few counts of this clone. J is TRBJ1-2 and V is TRBV4-3; no clear D gene. The CDR3 has 13 residues. Germline assignment: CDR1 LGHNA and CDR2 YSLEER. V was clipped by 0 bases and J by 6 bases, with 8 bases between them. CDR3 DNA sequence: TGCGCCAGCAGCCAAGAGATGTCTGATGGCTACACCTTC. Protein: CASSQEMSDGYTF.

The chain couples TRBV4-3 to TRBJ2-5; the D gene is possibly TRBD2 (5 bases). CDR1 is LGHNA, CDR2 YSLEER, per germline. The CDR3 is 15 amino acids. V lost 1 base and J lost 5, with 14 bases in between. The CDR3 region is CASSQGAASGETQYF. For the CDR3, the DNA is TGCGCCAGCAGCCAAGGCGCGGCCTCGGGGGAGACCCAGTACTTC.

The chain is built from TRBV18 and TRBJ2-1; D not certain. V was trimmed by 2 bases and J by 8 bases, leaving 13 bases between them. Per the germline V gene, CDR1 is KGHSH and CDR2 is LQKENI. This CDR3 region has 14 residues. The CDR3 DNA reads as TGTGCCAGCTCACCAAAGGCTAGTCGGTATGAGCAGTTCTTC. Translation gives CASSPKASRYEQFF.

The chain links TRBV4-2 to TRBJ2-1; 7 bases fit TRBD2. In germline, CDR1 is LGHNA, CDR2 YNFKEQ. The CDR3 has 16 amino acids. V lost 3 bases to trimming and J lost 4 bases; unmatched junction nucleotides: 9. The CDR3 nucleotides are TGTGCCAGCAGCCAGGTCGGGGGGTCGGGATACAATGAGCAGTTCTTC. Amino acid sequence: CASSQVGGSGYNEQFF.

The V gene is TRBV9, the J gene TRBJ2-7; TRBD2 is a possible D gene (5 bases). The germline CDR1 and CDR2 sequences are SGDLS and YYNGEE. The V end was cut by 0 bases, the J end by 2 bases, with 15 bases between. CDR3 size: 16 residues. The CDR3 sequence is CASSVAPDATTYEQYF. The CDR3 coding sequence is TGTGCCAGCAGCGTAGCCCCGGACGCGACTACCTACGAGCAGTACTTC.

A few counts support this clone. The chain uses TRBV14 and TRBJ2-5; 8 bases align to TRBD1. The CDR3 sequence is 14 residues long. Germline CDR1 SGHDN, CDR2 FVKESK. With V trimmed by 3 bases and J by 4 bases, 4 bases remained unmatched. The CDR3 bases are TGTGCCAGCAGCCAGCGACAGGGGATAGAGACCCAGTACTTC. Translated, it gives CASSQRQGIETQYF.

This clone has more than one count but fewer than ten. This sequence joins TRBV6-5 and TRBJ2-3, with TRBD1 as a possible D gene (6 bases). Germline values: CDR1 MNHEY, CDR2 SVGAGI. The CDR3 has 14 amino acids. Trimming took off 7 bases at V and 0 bases at J, with 11 bases between the two ends. CDR3 region: CASTLQGSTDTQYF. Here the CDR3 DNA reads TGTGCCAGCACCTTACAGGGTAGCACAGATACGCAGTATTTT.

V is TRBV5-6 and J is TRBJ1-5; 7 bases are a match to TRBD1. Germline CDR1 is SGHDT and CDR2 is YYEEEE. With 3 bases clipped from V and 7 bases from J, the junction kept 4 bases outside the gene matches. The CDR3 loop spans 13 amino acids. The DNA of the CDR3 is TGTGCCAGCAGCTCGGGACAGTTGCAGCCCCAGCATTTT. Its translation is CASSSGQLQPQHF.

The sample holds a few counts of this clone. This chain uses TRBV29-1 with TRBJ2-1, with TRBD2 identical over 13 bases. Trimming removed 6 bases from V and 9 bases from J; junction bases left unmatched: 11. CDR1 and CDR2 (germline): SQVTM, ANQGSEA. The CDR3 length is 15 residues. The CDR3 here is CSVAGTSGTPIEQFF. The CDR3 bases are TGCAGCGTGGCCGGGACTAGCGGGACCCCTATTGAGCAGTTCTTC.

About this clone: This CDR3 is also generated by other DNA sequences in the sample. The rearrangement links TRBV7-2 to TRBJ2-7; 11 bases agree with TRBD1. Germline V gene sequence: CDR1 SGHTA, CDR2 FQGNSA. Trimming cost V 4 bases and J 4 bases; bases outside gene matches: 6. The CDR3 sequence is 15 residues long. The CDR3 reads CASSSSGQGAYEQYF. CDR3 bases: TGTGCCAGCAGCTCTTCCGGACAGGGGGCTTACGAGCAGTACTTC.

The chain uses TRBV25-1 and TRBJ2-7, with a tentative D call TRBD2 (6 bases). The CDR3 loop spans 15 amino acids. Per germline, CDR1 MGHDK and CDR2 SYGVNS. V was trimmed by 2 bases and J by 2 bases, leaving 13 bases between them. CDR3 loop: CASSEAGTGTYEQYF. In DNA, the CDR3 is TGTGCCAGCAGTGAAGCAGGGACTGGTACCTACGAGCAGTACTTC.

This clone was detected only a few times. The chain carries TRBV11-2 and TRBJ2-1; TRBD1 matches 10 bases. This CDR3 has 16 residues. In germline, CDR1 is SGHAT, CDR2 FQNNGV. J was trimmed by 7 bases and V by 1 base; bases with no gene match: 7. The CDR3 DNA reads as TGTGCCAGCAGCTTAGGACACCTGGACAGGGGGAATGAGCAGTTCTTC. Translation gives CASSLGHLDRGNEQFF.

In its sample, this clone was seen a few times. The V and J genes are TRBV12-5 and TRBJ1-1; 7 bases agree with TRBD1. The trim removed 9 bases at V and 0 bases at J, leaving 10 bases unmatched. This CDR3 spans 15 amino acids. The germline CDR1 and CDR2 sequences are LGHNT and FRNRAP. CDR3 bases: TGTGCTAGCCAGCTACGGGACAGATTGAACACTGAAGCTTTCTTT. It specifies CASQLRDRLNTEAFF.

This clone was recorded only once. Distinct nucleotide sequences in the sample also encode this CDR3. The chain employs TRBV2 and TRBJ1-2, with D unresolved. CDR1 and CDR2 (germline): SNHLY, FYNNEI. Trimming removed 0 bases at V and 5 bases at J, with 7 bases between. The CDR3 has 13 residues. CDR3 amino acids: CASSEAGPYGYTF. In DNA, the CDR3 is TGTGCCAGCAGTGAAGCAGGGCCTTATGGCTACACCTTC. Looking up the rest from reference TRBV2 and TRBJ1-2 gives the full variable domain: EPEVTQTPSHQVTQMGQEVILRCVPISNHLYFYWYRQILGQKVEFLVSFYNNEISEKSEIFDDQFSVERPDGSNFTLKIRSTKLEDSAMYFCASSEAGPYGYTFGSGTRLTVV.

V gene TRBV5-6 combines with J gene TRBJ2-7, with D possibly being TRBD1 (5 bases). CDR3 length: 15 amino acids. Trimming stripped 0 bases from V and 2 bases from J, with 12 bases between. In germline, CDR1 is SGHDT, CDR2 YYEEEE. CDR3 DNA sequence: TGTGCCAGCAGCTTGGGTCCACAGGAACCCTACGAGCAGTACTTC. Translated, it gives CASSLGPQEPYEQYF.

V gene TRBV14 combines with J gene TRBJ2-3, with D possibly matching TRBD1 (7 bases). There are 15 residues in the CDR3. Trimming removed 4 bases at V and 8 bases at J, with 19 bases between. From germline, CDR1 is SGHDN and CDR2 FVKESK. The CDR3 sequence is CASSRGGQAKGTQYF. CDR3 nucleotides: TGTGCCAGCAGCCGGGGAGGACAGGCTAAGGGTACGCAGTATTTT.